This entry lists 20 T cell receptor beta chains sequenced from one sample in a study of shared clonotypes between healthy human individuals. Assay used: immunoSEQ multiplex PCR; TCRdb lists only in-frame clones, some missing. Of a few million clones listed, 85% to 95% are singletons. Sequences were obtained from naive CD4+ T cells sorted from blood. Subset of the sample: CD45RA+ positively selected. The source is a man aged 18-30 years in good health.

The J gene is TRBJ2-5, the V gene TRBV28, with 7 bases fitting TRBD1. The DNA end lines up better with TRBJ2-7; the J call may be wrong. The CDR3 contains 13 residues. The germline CDR1 and CDR2 sequences are MDHEN and SYDVKM. In nucleotides, the CDR3 is TGTGCCAGCAGTCAGGGGGTCTCCTACGAGCAGTACTTC. It specifies CASSQGVSYEQYF.

The chain links TRBV19 to TRBJ2-2, with D tentatively TRBD2 (6 bases). The ends were cut back, 9 bases at V and 7 bases at J, with 21 bases in the middle. Per germline, CDR1 LNHDA and CDR2 SQIVND (reference sequence). This CDR3 spans 15 amino acids. The CDR3 bases are TGTGCCAGCCGGGACTTCGAGAATTCAATCGGGGAGCTGTTTTTT. It specifies CASRDFENSIGELFF.

CDR3 bases: TGTGCCAGCAGTGAATTCTCGGGGGGACCCTACAATGAGCAGTTCTTC. It encodes CASSEFSGGPYNEQFF. The chain is built from TRBV6-1 and TRBJ2-1; TRBD2 aligns across 7 bases. CDR1 and CDR2 from the germline V gene are MNHNS and SASEGT. J was trimmed by 2 bases and V by 2 bases; bases with no gene match: 6. This CDR3 spans 16 amino acids.

The chain carries TRBV6-1 and TRBJ1-5; no clear D gene. Germline CDR1 and CDR2: MNHNS and SASEGT. V lost 6 bases, J lost 11 bases, and 20 bases lay in between. The CDR3 loop spans 14 amino acids. CDR3 bases: TGTGCCAGCAGCCCCAATGTCGGGGTTCGGGCCCAGCATTTT. Protein product: CASSPNVGVRAQHF.

The rearrangement joins TRBV27 to TRBJ2-7; no definite D call. The CDR3 is 15 residues long. CDR1 MNHEY and CDR2 SMNVEV come from the germline V gene (reference sequence). Trimming left V 4 bases short and J 0 bases short, with 13 bases between. The CDR3, as DNA: TGTGCCAGCAGTTCCTTAGATCTCCTCTCCTACGAGCAGTACTTC. Translated, it gives CASSSLDLLSYEQYF.

This chain joins TRBV5-1 and TRBJ1-1; D is possibly TRBD1 (5 bases). Germline V gene lookup returns CDR1 SGHRS and CDR2 YFSETQ. The CDR3 runs to 14 residues. Trimming left V 4 bases short and J 1 base short, with 11 bases between. CDR3 region: CASSVEGPNTEAFF. The CDR3 region has the DNA TGCGCCAGCAGCGTCGAGGGACCGAACACTGAAGCTTTCTTT.

The gene calls are TRBV30 and TRBJ2-1, with 12 bases matching TRBD2. V shed 1 base, J shed 9 bases, and the junction held 4 bases outside the gene matches. Germline assignment: CDR1 GTSNPN and CDR2 SVGIG (reference sequence). The CDR3 sequence is 14 residues long. The CDR3 loop reads CAWSALAGGREQFF. In DNA form, the CDR3 reads TGTGCCTGGAGTGCCCTAGCGGGAGGGCGTGAGCAGTTCTTC.

The chain recombines TRBV30 with TRBJ2-5, with a possible D match to TRBD2 (5 bases). This CDR3 has 14 residues. CDR1 is GTSNPN, CDR2 SVGIG, per germline (reference sequence). V lost 4 bases and J lost 1, with 13 bases in between. The CDR3 DNA reads as TGTGCCTGGATGGGCAGCGGACTCCAAGAGACCCAGTACTTC. Protein product: CAWMGSGLQETQYF.

The V gene is TRBV30, the J gene TRBJ2-1; D uncertain. The germline V gene has CDR1 GTSNPN and CDR2 SVGIG (reference sequence). The CDR3 covers 11 residues. Trimming pared 2 bases from V and 7 bases from J, leaving 6 bases between. The CDR3 loop reads CAWSPENEQFF. The CDR3 DNA reads TGTGCCTGGAGTCCCGAGAATGAGCAGTTCTTC.

V is TRBV7-9 and J is TRBJ2-7; 7 nucleotides agree with TRBD2. The CDR3 contains 17 residues. Germline-derived CDR1 and CDR2 are SEHNR and FQNEAQ (reference sequence). The ends lost 1 base at V and 0 bases at J; junction bases unmatched: 9. This chain's CDR3 is CASSLDSSGLSSYEQYF. For the CDR3, the DNA is TGTGCCAGCAGCTTAGATTCTAGCGGCCTGAGCTCCTACGAGCAGTACTTC.

Turning to this clone: At one end the junction does not follow the germline gene, possibly because of a read error. The chain employs TRBV7-2 and TRBJ2-3; D ambiguous. This CDR3 has 15 amino acids. Germline CDR1 reads SGHTA; CDR2 reads FQGNSA. For the CDR3, the DNA is TGTGCCAGCAACTTAGAAGGTCTCAACACAGATACGCAGTATTTT. It codes for CASNLEGLNTDTQYF.

This chain joins TRBV10-3 and TRBJ2-1; D unclear. V lost 6 bases, J lost 2 bases, and 5 bases lay in between. The germline gives CDR1 ENHRY, CDR2 SYGVKD. The CDR3 runs to 12 residues. CDR3 coding DNA: TGTGCCATCAGCCGTCCCTACAATGAGCAGTTCTTC. It encodes CAISRPYNEQFF.

This chain joins TRBV6-5 and TRBJ1-1, with TRBD1 matching 7 bases. The CDR3 is 11 amino acids. V shed 6 bases, J shed 10 bases, and the junction held 5 bases outside the gene matches. Germline CDR1 MNHEY, CDR2 SVGAGI. The CDR3 region is CASSSGQPAFF. In DNA form, the CDR3 reads TGTGCCAGCAGCTCGGGACAGCCAGCTTTCTTT.

This CDR3 is CASSPQYLGSTDTQYF. CDR3 sequence (DNA): TGTGCCAGCTCACCACAGTACCTAGGGAGCACAGATACGCAGTATTTT. V gene TRBV18 combines with J gene TRBJ2-3, with D hard to call. Germline V lookup: CDR1 KGHSH, CDR2 LQKENI. The CDR3 spans 16 residues. The V end was cut by 1 base, the J end by 0 bases, with 11 bases between.

This chain connects TRBV7-2 to TRBJ1-3, with D perhaps TRBD1 (6 bases). In germline, CDR1 is SGHTA, CDR2 FQGNSA. V was shortened by 2 bases and J by 3 bases, with 17 bases between the two germline ends. The CDR3 covers 17 residues. The CDR3 DNA reads TGTGCCAGCAGCTTATGGGCCGAGGGGGTGGGTGGAAACACCATATATTTT. Translation gives CASSLWAEGVGGNTIYF.

The chain uses TRBV19 and TRBJ1-5, with TRBD1 identical over 9 bases. Unmatched junction bases numbered 4, after V lost 4 bases and J lost 3 bases. The CDR3 is 15 residues long. Germline V lookup: CDR1 LNHDA, CDR2 SQIVND (reference sequence). Here the CDR3 reads CASSNYRGLNQPQHF. CDR3 in DNA: TGTGCCAGTAGTAACTACAGGGGGCTCAATCAGCCCCAGCATTTT.

V gene TRBV10-1 combines with J gene TRBJ2-1; 13 bases line up with TRBD2. V shed 6 bases and J 5 bases; nucleotides not matched to a gene: 4. The germline V gene has CDR1 WNHNN and CDR2 SYGVQD (reference sequence). The CDR3 sequence is 15 residues long. The CDR3 is CASSRTSGGDNEQFF. The CDR3 nucleotides are TGCGCCAGCAGCCGGACTAGCGGGGGTGACAATGAGCAGTTCTTC.

The chain joins TRBV19 to TRBJ1-6; D is uncertain. The germline CDR1 and CDR2 sequences are LNHDA and SQIVND (reference sequence). This CDR3 has 14 amino acids. The V and J ends lost 0 bases and 6 bases respectively, with 6 bases between them. This chain's CDR3 is CASSIEGLNSPLHF. CDR3 sequence (DNA): TGTGCCAGTAGTATAGAAGGCCTTAATTCACCCCTCCACTTT.

This chain uses TRBV11-3 with TRBJ2-7, with 9 bases fitting TRBD2. The CDR3 loop spans 14 amino acids. J lost 3 bases, V lost 5 bases, and 5 bases had no gene match. Germline loops: CDR1 SGHNT, CDR2 YENEEA. CDR3 nucleotides: TGTGCCAGCAGCCTGGGTAGCGGGGGCTACGAGCAGTACTTC. It specifies CASSLGSGGYEQYF.

The CDR3 region has the DNA TGTGCCAGCACCACGAGCCCTAACACCGGGGAGCTGTTTTTT. Protein sequence: CASTTSPNTGELFF. V is TRBV7-6 and J is TRBJ2-2; D is undetermined. The CDR3 has 14 amino acids. The V gene's germline CDR1 is SGHVS and CDR2 FNYEAQ. The V gene lost 7 bases and the J gene lost 2 bases, with 11 bases spanning the gap.